This note documents a single T cell receptor beta chain sequence. The sample belongs to a study of blood T cell repertoires in COVID-19. Study summary: The analysed material was cDNA or gDNA that came from T cells, B-cell-depleted T cells, or PBMCs.

This table comes from immunoSEQ multiplex PCR, and its TCRdb copy is limited to in-frame clones, with some not included. This repertoire shows 300,000 to 400,000 clones, roughly 90% found once; its top ten account for 6% to 8.5%. The CDR3 extends over 15 amino acids. Germline lookup yields CDR1 KGHSH and CDR2 LQKENI. Trimming took 6 bases from V and 4 from J; bases not matched to a gene: 12. Followed over time, Seattle patients had been enrolled while infection was active. Sequencing was done on a sample of peripheral blood. This sequence originates from a woman in her 70s with COVID-19, enrolled during active disease. This rearrangement joins TRBV18 to TRBJ2-7; 7 nucleotides align to TRBD1. In DNA form, the CDR3 reads TGTGCCAGCTCGCCTACCACAGGGGCCGTATACGAGCAGTACTTC. It codes for CASSPTTGAVYEQYF. Complete variable domain (other parts from reference TRBV18 and TRBJ2-7): NAGVMQNPRHLVRRRGQEARLRCSPMKGHSHVYWYRQLPEEGLKFMVYLQKENIIDESGMPKERFSAEFPKEGPSILRIQQVVRGDSAAYFCASSPTTGAVYEQYFGPGTRLTVT.